This T cell receptor beta chain was observed in a study of cytomegalovirus exposure and HLA in healthy donors. The protocol was immunoSEQ multiplex PCR, while the TCRdb copy is restricted to in-frame clones and leaves out a portion. The table includes some 290,000 clones, approximately 86% detected once. The CDR3 totals 12 residues. Trimming took off 11 bases at V and 10 bases at J, with 15 bases between the two ends. Germline V gives CDR1 MNHNS, CDR2 SASEGT. This clone was detected a few times. This chain uses TRBV6-1 with TRBJ1-6; D possibly corresponds to TRBD1 (5 bases). The receptor comes from a man younger than 45 in good health and CMV-seronegative. The source material was PBMCs. Here the CDR3 DNA reads TGTGCCGGGGGAGGGCACGGCTCACCCCTCCACTTT. This encodes CAGGGHGSPLHF.